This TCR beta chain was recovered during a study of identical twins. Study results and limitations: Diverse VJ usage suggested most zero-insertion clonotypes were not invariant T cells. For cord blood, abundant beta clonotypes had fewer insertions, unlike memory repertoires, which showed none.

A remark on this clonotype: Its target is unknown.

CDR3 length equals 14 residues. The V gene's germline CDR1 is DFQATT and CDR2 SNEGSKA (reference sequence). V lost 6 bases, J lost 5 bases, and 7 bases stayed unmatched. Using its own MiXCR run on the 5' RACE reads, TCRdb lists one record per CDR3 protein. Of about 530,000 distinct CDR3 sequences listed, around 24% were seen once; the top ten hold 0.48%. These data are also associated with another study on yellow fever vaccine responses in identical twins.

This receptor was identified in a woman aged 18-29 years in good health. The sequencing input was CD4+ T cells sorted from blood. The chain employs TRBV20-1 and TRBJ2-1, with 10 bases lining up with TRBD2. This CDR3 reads CSAPRTSGDNEQFF. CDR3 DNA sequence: TGCAGTGCCCCTCGGACTAGCGGCGACAATGAGCAGTTCTTC.